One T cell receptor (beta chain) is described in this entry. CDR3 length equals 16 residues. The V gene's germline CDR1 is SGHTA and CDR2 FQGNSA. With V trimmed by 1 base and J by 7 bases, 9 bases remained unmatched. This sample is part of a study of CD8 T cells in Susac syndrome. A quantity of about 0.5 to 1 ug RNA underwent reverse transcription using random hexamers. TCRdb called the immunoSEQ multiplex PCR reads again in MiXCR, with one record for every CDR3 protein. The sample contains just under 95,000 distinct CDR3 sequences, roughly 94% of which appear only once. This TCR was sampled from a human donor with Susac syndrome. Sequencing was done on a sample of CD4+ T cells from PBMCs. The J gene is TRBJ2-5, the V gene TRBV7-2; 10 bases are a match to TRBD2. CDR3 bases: TGTGCCAGCAGCTTAGTACGGAGCGGGGGGGCCGGGACCCAGTACTTC. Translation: CASSLVRSGGAGTQYF.